Following are 10 T cell receptor beta chains from one sample sequenced in a study of neurological immune-mediated disorders. TCRdb re-derived calls from the 5' RACE reads in MiXCR, one entry per CDR3 protein. The data hold just under 40,000 distinct CDR3 sequences, with approximately 7.2% observed a single time. The sequenced sample was CD4+ T cells from blood. The receptors here all came from a man over 45 in good health.

This clonotype was seen repeatedly, ten times or more. The genes are TRBV3-1 and TRBJ1-5, with D possibly TRBD1 on 6 matching bases. The germline V gene encodes CDR1 LGHDT and CDR2 YNNKEL (reference sequence). Deletions cut 7 bases from V and 1 base from J, with 11 bases between. The CDR3 has 14 amino acids. The CDR3 loop reads CASTDQGSNQPQHF. The DNA of the CDR3 is TGTGCCAGCACTGACCAGGGGAGCAATCAGCCCCAGCATTTT.

This chain uses TRBV4-1 with TRBJ1-5; 9 nucleotides match TRBD1. Trimming cost V 4 bases and J 1 base; bases outside gene matches: 11. CDR3 length: 18 residues. Germline V CDR1 and CDR2: MGHRA, YSYEKL. DNA for the CDR3: TGCGCCAGCAGCCCCGCCGGGACAGGGATCGACAGCAATCAGCCCCAGCATTTT. It yields the protein CASSPAGTGIDSNQPQHF.

Many counts were recorded for this clonotype. The genes are TRBV20-1 and TRBJ2-7, with D tentatively TRBD2 (5 bases). The CDR3 runs to 15 residues. V lost 6 bases and J 1 base, leaving 19 bases between the germline ends. CDR1 and CDR2 (germline): DFQATT, SNEGSKA (reference sequence). CDR3 sequence: CSARRSDLVSYEQYF. Here the CDR3 DNA reads TGCAGTGCGAGAAGGTCGGACTTGGTGTCCTACGAGCAGTACTTC.

This clonotype was seen many times. CDR3 region: CSAGGAGYEQYF. The CDR3 DNA is TGCAGTGCTGGGGGGGCAGGCTACGAGCAGTACTTC. The chain has TRBV20-1 and TRBJ2-7; maybe TRBD2 (7 bases). V gave up 5 bases and J gave up 3 bases, with 11 bases separating them. The length of the CDR3 is 12 residues. Looked up from germline, CDR1 is DFQATT and CDR2 is SNEGSKA (reference sequence).

This clonotype was recorded at least ten times. V and J are TRBV24-1 and TRBJ2-3, with D hard to call. This CDR3 spans 10 amino acids. The V end was cut by 8 bases, the J end by 6 bases, with 5 bases between. From germline, CDR1 is KGHDR and CDR2 SFDVKD. CDR3 loop: CATKSDTQYF. The CDR3 DNA is TGTGCCACCAAATCGGATACGCAGTATTTT.

This clonotype was picked up many times. The chain carries TRBV7-2 and TRBJ2-7; D remains unclear. The CDR3 runs 11 residues. Germline V lookup: CDR1 SGHTA, CDR2 FQGNSA. With 5 bases removed from V and 3 bases from J, the gap between germline ends came to 5 bases. CDR3 in amino acids: CASSDHYEQYF. CDR3 nucleotide sequence: TGTGCCAGCAGCGACCACTACGAGCAGTACTTC.

In its sample, this clonotype was seen many times. This chain links TRBV25-1 with TRBJ2-4; tentative D call: TRBD2 (5 bases). The CDR3 runs 15 residues. The V gene's germline CDR1 is MGHDK and CDR2 SYGVNS. V lost 5 bases and J 2 bases, leaving 13 bases between the germline ends. CDR3 coding DNA: TGTGCCAGCAGTCGGAATACGGGGTCCAAAAACATTCAGTACTTC. Encoded protein: CASSRNTGSKNIQYF. Filled out from reference TRBV25-1 and TRBJ2-4, the complete variable domain reads EADIYQTPRYLVIGTGKKITLECSQTMGHDKMYWYQQDPGMELHLIHYSYGVNSTEKGDLSSESTVSRIRTEHFPLTLESARPSHTSQYLCASSRNTGSKNIQYFGAGTRLSVL.

At least ten counts were recorded for this clonotype. The chain carries TRBV5-1 and TRBJ2-2; 13 bases align to TRBD2. This CDR3 is built from 17 residues. Germline lookup yields CDR1 SGHRS and CDR2 YFSETQ. Trimming took 4 bases from V and 8 from J; bases not matched to a gene: 11. CDR3 region: CASSHPTGLAGAGELFF. CDR3 bases: TGCGCCAGCAGCCACCCGACCGGACTAGCGGGAGCAGGGGAGCTGTTTTTT.

This clonotype appeared many times. J is TRBJ2-7 and V is TRBV3-1; D call uncertain. The CDR3 sequence is 14 residues long. V lost 0 bases and J 5 bases, leaving 11 bases between the germline ends. Germline V gives CDR1 LGHDT, CDR2 YNNKEL (reference sequence). CDR3 nucleotide sequence: TGTGCCAGCAGCCAAGATCTGAGAGGACACGAGCAGTACTTC. As protein: CASSQDLRGHEQYF.

This clonotype was observed many times. The chain links TRBV18 to TRBJ1-1, with D possibly TRBD1 on 6 matching bases. Trimming took 1 base from V and 2 from J, leaving 8 bases between them. CDR3 length: 14 residues. Germline V gives CDR1 KGHSH, CDR2 LQKENI. The CDR3 region is CASSPQGVNTEAFF. For the CDR3, the DNA is TGTGCCAGCTCACCACAGGGGGTTAACACTGAAGCTTTCTTT. Based on the CDR3 plus reference TRBV18 and TRBJ1-1, the full variable domain is NAGVMQNPRHLVRRRGQEARLRCSPMKGHSHVYWYRQLPEEGLKFMVYLQKENIIDESGMPKERFSAEFPKEGPSILRIQQVVRGDSAAYFCASSPQGVNTEAFFGQGTRLTVV.